The 5 T cell receptor beta chains below all came from one sample that was sequenced in a study of blood T cell repertoires in COVID-19. This table comes from immunoSEQ multiplex PCR, and its TCRdb copy is limited to in-frame clones, with some not included. The repertoire holds some 130,000 clones, with about 86% as singletons. The sequenced sample was peripheral blood. These receptors were taken from a woman aged 45 to 65 who had recovered from COVID-19.

This chain connects TRBV7-8 to TRBJ2-7; perhaps TRBD2 as D (6 bases). From germline, CDR1 is SGHVS and CDR2 FQNEAQ. Between the trimmed V and J ends, which lost 2 bases and 7 bases, there was a span of 18 bases. This CDR3 has 15 amino acids. CDR3: CASSLRDLAAGEQYF. The CDR3, as DNA: TGTGCCAGCAGCTTACGGGACCTAGCCGCGGGGGAGCAGTACTTC.

The chain recombines TRBV18 with TRBJ1-1; 7 bases fit TRBD1. Germline CDR1 and CDR2: KGHSH and LQKENI. With 8 bases clipped from V and 0 bases from J, the junction kept 9 bases outside the gene matches. CDR3 length: 15 residues. CDR3 residues: CASLGRTGLNTEAFF. CDR3 DNA sequence: TGTGCCAGCCTCGGTCGGACAGGACTGAACACTGAAGCTTTCTTT.

V usage is TRBV7-2 and J usage is TRBJ2-1, with TRBD2 matching over 9 bases. The CDR3 totals 15 residues. Losses at the gene ends were 5 bases for V and 5 bases for J; bases not matched to a gene: 7. In germline, CDR1 is SGHTA, CDR2 FQGNSA. The DNA for the CDR3 is TGTGCCAGCAGCCCCATAGCGGGAGCGAACAATGAGCAGTTCTTC. Protein product: CASSPIAGANNEQFF.

Here the CDR3 reads CASSLGTSGYNEQFF. For the CDR3, the DNA is TGTGCCAGCAGCTTGGGGACTAGCGGATACAATGAGCAGTTCTTC. The V gene is TRBV5-6, the J gene TRBJ2-1, with 10 bases aligning to TRBD2. The germline gives CDR1 SGHDT, CDR2 YYEEEE. There are 15 residues in the CDR3. After removal of 0 bases from V and 4 bases from J, the junction contained 1 base not matched to a gene.

This clone came up once. J is TRBJ1-1 and V is TRBV29-1, with a tentative D call TRBD1 (5 bases). Germline values: CDR1 SQVTM, CDR2 ANQGSEA. With 6 bases removed from V and 1 base from J, the gap between germline ends came to 12 bases. The CDR3 has 13 residues. This CDR3 reads CSVSSGGNTEAFF. CDR3 nucleotide sequence: TGCAGCGTCAGCTCGGGGGGGAACACTGAAGCTTTCTTT.